This T cell receptor beta chain is from a study of control samples from healthy donors and cancer patients. Deletions cut 2 bases from V and 5 bases from J, with 9 bases between. CDR3 length equals 13 residues. Per germline, CDR1 MGHDK and CDR2 SYGVNS. Profiled with immunoSEQ multiplex PCR; TCRdb holds only in-frame clones, not every one. The sample holds 95,000 to 150,000 clones, about 86% seen once. This TCR was recovered from a man aged 25 to 40 in good health. The sample consisted of blood. The chain is built from TRBV25-1 and TRBJ1-1, with no clear D. This CDR3 reads CASSEQGRTEAFF. In DNA, the CDR3 is TGTGCCAGCAGTGAACAAGGCAGGACTGAAGCTTTCTTT.